A selection of T cell receptor beta chains follows, all from one sample in a study of blood T cell repertoires in COVID-19. Measured with immunoSEQ multiplex PCR; TCRdb has only the in-frame clones, and not every one. The table includes 59,000 or so clones, just over 90% detected once. The sequenced material came from peripheral blood. The source of these receptors is a human donor in a cohort sampled during active COVID-19. Both conserved end residues are part of each CDR3. D genes are given only for firm matches. Only some rows state a clone size, as once, few, many or a class for expanded clones.

v_gene: TRBV6-5; j_gene: TRBJ2-3; abundance: .; d_gene: .; CDR3aa: CASSPWPDTQYF; CDR3nt: TGTGCCAGCAGCCCCTGGCCAGATACGCAGTATTTT
v_gene: TRBV5-8; j_gene: TRBJ1-6; abundance: .; d_gene: .; CDR3aa: CASSRFPGIRSSPLHF; CDR3nt: TGTGCCAGCAGCCGATTTCCAGGGATTAGGAGTTCACCCCTCCACTTT
v_gene: TRBV27; j_gene: TRBJ2-1; abundance: .; d_gene: .; CDR3aa: CASSLIGRGQDNEQFF; CDR3nt: TGTGCCAGCAGTTTAATCGGGCGGGGTCAAGACAATGAGCAGTTCTTC
v_gene: TRBV5-6; j_gene: TRBJ2-2; abundance: .; d_gene: TRBD2; CDR3aa: CASSLGAGATGELFF; CDR3nt: TGTGCCAGCAGCTTGGGAGCGGGAGCCACCGGGGAGCTGTTTTTT
v_gene: TRBV9; j_gene: TRBJ2-5; abundance: .; d_gene: TRBD1; CDR3aa: CASSVSRGQGETQYF; CDR3nt: TGTGCCAGCAGCGTCTCCCGGGGACAGGGAGAGACCCAGTACTTC
v_gene: TRBV5-6; j_gene: TRBJ2-1; abundance: .; d_gene: TRBD2; CDR3aa: CASSSGLAANEQFF; CDR3nt: TGTGCCAGCAGCTCGGGACTAGCGGCCAATGAGCAGTTCTTC
v_gene: TRBV7-6; j_gene: TRBJ2-3; abundance: .; d_gene: TRBD2; CDR3aa: CASSLGLPRLAGEDPSTDTQYF; CDR3nt: TGTGCCAGCAGCTTAGGATTGCCCCGACTAGCGGGAGAGGATCCTAGCACAGATACGCAGTATTTT
v_gene: TRBV28; j_gene: TRBJ2-7; abundance: .; d_gene: TRBD1; CDR3aa: CASSLGQKTYEQYF; CDR3nt: TGTGCCAGCAGTTTGGGACAGAAAACCTACGAGCAGTACTTC
v_gene: TRBV10-1; j_gene: TRBJ2-5; abundance: .; d_gene: TRBD2; CDR3aa: CASRFHVTQLLAGLAGGGVETQYF; CDR3nt: TGCGCCAGCAGATTCCACGTTACTCAGCTGTTGGCCGGACTAGCGGGAGGTGGGGTAGAGACCCAGTACTTC
v_gene: TRBV27; j_gene: TRBJ2-2; abundance: .; d_gene: .; CDR3aa: CASSLASANTGELFF; CDR3nt: TGTGCCAGCAGTTTAGCGAGCGCGAACACCGGGGAGCTGTTTTTT
v_gene: TRBV7-8; j_gene: TRBJ1-1; abundance: .; d_gene: .; CDR3aa: CASSRATEATEAFF; CDR3nt: TGTGCCAGCAGCCGCGCAACGGAGGCCACTGAAGCTTTCTTT
v_gene: TRBV28; j_gene: TRBJ1-5; abundance: .; d_gene: TRBD1; CDR3aa: CASSDRGGSNQPQHF; CDR3nt: TGTGCCAGCAGTGACAGGGGTGGAAGCAATCAGCCCCAGCATTTT
v_gene: TRBV19; j_gene: TRBJ2-3; abundance: .; d_gene: TRBD2; CDR3aa: CASGWTSGKDTQYF; CDR3nt: TGTGCCAGTGGCTGGACTAGCGGGAAAGATACGCAGTATTTT
v_gene: TRBV27; j_gene: TRBJ2-1; abundance: .; d_gene: .; CDR3aa: CARRDTHNEQFF; CDR3nt: TGTGCCAGAAGGGACACCCACAATGAGCAGTTCTTC
v_gene: TRBV7-3; j_gene: TRBJ2-2; abundance: .; d_gene: TRBD2; CDR3aa: CASSLRTSGTTGELFF; CDR3nt: TGTGCCAGCAGCCTGAGGACTAGCGGGACGACCGGGGAGCTGTTTTTT
v_gene: TRBV4-3; j_gene: TRBJ2-2; abundance: .; d_gene: TRBD1; CDR3aa: CASSHGQGVTTGELFF; CDR3nt: TGCGCCAGCAGCCACGGACAGGGAGTTACAACCGGGGAGCTGTTTTTT
v_gene: TRBV2; j_gene: TRBJ1-2; abundance: .; d_gene: .; CDR3aa: CASRTDTYGYTF; CDR3nt: TGTGCCAGCAGAACAGATACCTATGGCTACACCTTC
v_gene: TRBV6-2/TRBV6-3; j_gene: TRBJ1-1; abundance: .; d_gene: TRBD1; CDR3aa: CASSVQGANRKNTEAFF; CDR3nt: TGTGCCAGCAGTGTACAGGGGGCAAATCGGAAAAACACTGAAGCTTTCTTT
v_gene: TRBV28; j_gene: TRBJ1-2; abundance: .; d_gene: .; CDR3aa: CASSFAILNRGYTF; CDR3nt: TGTGCCAGCAGTTTTGCGATTCTGAATCGCGGCTACACCTTC
v_gene: TRBV5-6; j_gene: TRBJ2-1; abundance: .; d_gene: TRBD2; CDR3aa: CASSPGAGGPYNEQFF; CDR3nt: TGTGCCAGCAGCCCGGGAGCGGGAGGCCCCTACAATGAGCAGTTCTTC
v_gene: TRBV19; j_gene: TRBJ2-5; abundance: once; d_gene: TRBD1; CDR3aa: CASSMTATGEETQYF; CDR3nt: TGTGCCAGTAGTATGACGGCGACAGGGGAAGAGACCCAGTACTTC
v_gene: TRBV21-1; j_gene: TRBJ2-1; abundance: .; d_gene: .; CDR3aa: CASSKTLLAGGPRNEQFF; CDR3nt: TGTGCCAGCAGCAAAACCTTACTAGCGGGAGGGCCTCGGAATGAGCAGTTCTTC
v_gene: TRBV6-5; j_gene: TRBJ1-1; abundance: few; d_gene: .; CDR3aa: CASSQGGNTEAFF; CDR3nt: TGTGCCAGCAGTCAGGGTGGGAACACTGAAGCTTTCTTT